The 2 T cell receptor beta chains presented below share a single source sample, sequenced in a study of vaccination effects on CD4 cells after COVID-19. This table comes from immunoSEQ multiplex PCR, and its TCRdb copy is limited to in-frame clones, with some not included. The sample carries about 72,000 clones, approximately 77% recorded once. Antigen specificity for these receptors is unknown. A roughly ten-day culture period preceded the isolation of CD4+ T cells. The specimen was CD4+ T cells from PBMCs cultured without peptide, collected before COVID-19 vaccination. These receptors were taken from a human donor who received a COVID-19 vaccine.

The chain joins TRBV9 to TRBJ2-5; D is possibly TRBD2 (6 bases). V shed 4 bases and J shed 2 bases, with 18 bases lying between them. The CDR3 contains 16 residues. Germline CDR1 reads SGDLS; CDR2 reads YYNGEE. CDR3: CASSLQLGGSQETQYF. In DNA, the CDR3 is TGTGCCAGCAGCTTGCAGTTGGGGGGATCACAAGAGACCCAGTACTTC. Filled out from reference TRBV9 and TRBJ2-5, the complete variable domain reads DSGVTQTPKHLITATGQRVTLRCSPRSGDLSVYWYQQSLDQGLQFLIQYYNGEERAKGNILERFSAQQFPDLHSELNLSSLELGDSALYFCASSLQLGGSQETQYFGPGTRLLVL.

The DNA for the CDR3 is TGTGCCAGCGGACAGGGGGCGGTTGGGGCCAACGTCCTGACTTTC. Its translation is CASGQGAVGANVLTF. The V call is TRBV6-5, the J call TRBJ2-6; 11 bases agree with TRBD1. In germline, CDR1 is MNHEY, CDR2 SVGAGI. V trimming: 8 bases; J trimming: 3 bases; junction bases outside the gene matches: 3. This CDR3 has 15 residues.